These T cell receptor beta chains were read from a single sample in a study of technical replicates of blood from a few donors. The protocol was immunoSEQ multiplex PCR, while the TCRdb copy is restricted to in-frame clones and leaves out a portion. The data show approximately 49,000 clones, 80% to 95% seen once. Material for sequencing was PBMCs. The receptors come from a human donor in good health. Some clones in this sample may be carry-over from other donors' samples. Each CDR3 is given with its conserved first and last residue. The D gene is left open where the match is weak. Clone size appears in some rows only: once, few, many, or a class for an expanded clone.

clone size	D gene	V gene	J gene	CDR3 protein	CDR3 DNA
.	TRBD2	TRBV6-5	TRBJ2-1	CASSYSRGAGDNEQFF	TGTGCCAGCAGTTACTCGCGCGGAGCGGGGGACAATGAGCAGTTCTTC
.	.	TRBV6-1	TRBJ2-7	CARYRVYEQYF	TGTGCCCGGTACAGGGTCTACGAGCAGTACTTC
.	.	TRBV9	TRBJ2-1	CASSVAPNSYNEQFF	TGTGCCAGCAGCGTAGCCCCTAATTCCTACAATGAGCAGTTCTTC
.	.	TRBV7-9	TRBJ1-3	CASSLRGSGNTIYF	TGTGCCAGCAGCTTAAGAGGGTCTGGAAACACCATATATTTT
.	.	TRBV12-5	TRBJ1-1	CASGLTDARRTEAFF	TGTGCTAGTGGTTTGACGGACGCCAGGAGGACTGAAGCTTTCTTT
.	.	TRBV29-1	TRBJ2-7	CSVEVPRAGILTNYEQYF	TGCAGCGTTGAAGTACCCCGGGCAGGGATCCTTACGAACTACGAGCAGTACTTC
.	TRBD1	TRBV5-6	TRBJ1-2	CASSLAGTVYGYTF	TGTGCCAGCAGCTTGGCCGGGACAGTCTATGGCTACACCTTC
.	.	TRBV4-2	TRBJ2-3	CASSQDFGLFQYF	TGTGCCAGCAGCCAAGATTTTGGGCTCTTTCAGTATTTT
.	TRBD1	TRBV6-5	TRBJ1-5	CASRRQGYNQPQHF	TGTGCCAGCAGAAGACAGGGGTACAATCAGCCCCAGCATTTT
medium-sized	.	TRBV6-5	TRBJ2-3	CASSRTRTADTQYF	TGTGCCAGCAGCCGCACTAGGACGGCAGATACGCAGTATTTT
.	TRBD1	TRBV2	TRBJ2-7	CASSEALLGTGTREQYF	TGTGCCAGCAGTGAAGCGCTTCTTGGGACAGGGACAAGGGAGCAGTACTTC
.	.	TRBV18	TRBJ2-3	CASSPREKGTDTQYF	TGTGCCAGCTCACCAAGGGAGAAGGGCACAGATACGCAGTATTTT
.	.	TRBV6-5	TRBJ2-1	CASSYAAGSLEQFF	TGTGCCAGCAGTTACGCAGCAGGGTCCCTGGAGCAGTTCTTC
.	.	TRBV5-4	TRBJ1-2	CASSLPGVYNYGYTF	TGTGCCAGCAGCCTTCCCGGGGTTTATAACTATGGCTACACCTTC
.	TRBD1	TRBV6-1	TRBJ2-2	CASRWDRETGELFF	TGTGCCAGCAGGTGGGACAGAGAAACCGGGGAGCTGTTTTTT
.	.	TRBV6-6	TRBJ2-1	CASSENQGEQFF	TGTGCCAGCAGCGAAAACCAGGGGGAGCAGTTCTTC
.	TRBD1	TRBV4-2	TRBJ2-7	CASSLFMGQSYEQYF	TGTGCCAGCAGCCTCTTCATGGGACAGTCCTACGAGCAGTACTTC
.	TRBD1	TRBV7-9	TRBJ1-2	CASSLFSGTGASNYGYTF	TGTGCCAGCAGCTTATTCTCCGGGACAGGGGCGTCTAACTATGGCTACACCTTC
once	.	TRBV5-1	TRBJ2-7	CASSLEVGQPRSYEQYF	TGCGCCAGCAGCTTGGAGGTGGGGCAACCCAGGTCCTACGAGCAGTACTTC
few	.	TRBV6-6	TRBJ1-2	CASSPGQSYGYTF	TGTGCCAGCAGCCCCGGACAGAGCTATGGCTACACCTTC
.	TRBD1	TRBV19	TRBJ1-5	CASSRTGTGGLKPQHF	TGTGCCAGTAGTAGAACTGGGACAGGGGGACTGAAGCCCCAGCATTTT
once	TRBD2	TRBV7-9	TRBJ2-3	CASSLARLAGSTDTQYF	TGTGCCAGCAGCTTAGCGCGTCTAGCGGGGAGCACAGATACGCAGTATTTT
.	TRBD1	TRBV4-3	TRBJ1-1	CASSQSGQDTEAFF	TGCGCCAGCAGCCAATCTGGACAGGACACTGAAGCTTTCTTT
.	TRBD1	TRBV7-6	TRBJ2-7	CASNDRVSYEQYF	TGTGCCAGCAATGACAGGGTATCCTACGAGCAGTACTTC
.	TRBD1	TRBV7-3	TRBJ1-1	CASSSNRGRDTEAFF	TGTGCCAGCAGCAGCAACAGGGGGCGGGACACTGAAGCTTTCTTT
.	TRBD2	TRBV2	TRBJ2-5	CASSARLAGVMQETQYF	TGTGCCAGCAGCGCTCGCTTAGCGGGGGTGATGCAAGAGACCCAGTACTTC
.	TRBD1	TRBV5-1	TRBJ2-3	CASRSGTDTDTQYF	TGCGCCAGCAGGTCCGGGACAGACACAGATACGCAGTATTTT
once	.	TRBV7-9	TRBJ2-1	CASSLAQGRSYNEQFF	TGTGCCAGCAGCTTAGCCCAGGGTAGGTCCTACAATGAGCAGTTCTTC
.	TRBD2	TRBV10-3	TRBJ2-3	CAISGGADTQYF	TGTGCCATCAGCGGGGGGGCAGATACGCAGTATTTT
once	.	TRBV10-3	TRBJ2-7	CAISGANGGVEQYF	TGTGCCATCAGTGGGGCTAACGGGGGAGTCGAGCAGTACTTC
.	.	TRBV29-1	TRBJ1-2	CSVVGTPNYGYTF	TGCAGCGTCGTCGGGACACCGAACTATGGCTACACCTTC
once	.	TRBV7-9	TRBJ1-1	CASSLAVGDTEAFF	TGTGCCAGCAGCTTAGCGGTAGGGGACACTGAAGCTTTCTTT
.	.	TRBV19	TRBJ1-6	CASRFAISSPLHF	TGTGCCAGTAGATTCGCGATAAGCTCACCCCTCCACTTT
.	.	TRBV29-1	TRBJ1-3	CSVDAGSSGNTIYF	TGCAGCGTTGATGCGGGGAGCTCTGGAAACACCATATATTTT
.	.	TRBV4-1	TRBJ1-5	CASSQDTGVNQPQHF	TGCGCCAGCAGCCAAGATACCGGAGTCAATCAGCCCCAGCATTTT
.	TRBD2	TRBV4-2	TRBJ2-5	CASSQVTSGALEETQYF	TGTGCCAGCAGCCAAGTGACTAGCGGGGCCCTCGAAGAGACCCAGTACTTC
.	.	TRBV6-5	TRBJ1-5	CASKESSNQPQHF	TGTGCCAGCAAGGAGAGTTCCAATCAGCCCCAGCATTTT
.	TRBD1	TRBV29-1	TRBJ1-2	CSVKNRTGSLGGYTF	TGCAGCGTCAAAAACCGGACAGGGTCATTAGGTGGCTACACCTTC
.	TRBD1	TRBV5-1	TRBJ2-7	CASSLAPGQGPYEQYF	TGCGCCAGCAGCTTGGCTCCGGGACAGGGGCCCTACGAGCAGTATTTC
.	.	TRBV29-1	TRBJ1-3	CSVDPSRSGNTIYF	TGCAGCGTTGATCCCTCCAGGTCCGGAAACACCATATATTTT
.	.	TRBV7-3	TRBJ1-6	CASSLNRAGLGSPLHF	TGTGCCAGCAGCTTAAACCGGGCAGGGCTTGGTTCACCCCTCCACTTT
.	.	TRBV5-1	TRBJ2-5	CASSLVPGLRETQYF	TGCGCCAGCAGCTTGGTTCCGGGGTTGAGAGAGACCCAGTACTTC
.	TRBD2	TRBV14	TRBJ2-7	CASSQDFFSGRAPVYEQYF	TGTGCCAGCAGCCAAGATTTCTTCAGCGGGAGGGCCCCCGTCTACGAGCAGTACTTC
.	.	TRBV11-2	TRBJ2-7	CASSLWGAEQYF	TGTGCCAGCAGCTTATGGGGAGCGGAGCAGTACTTC
.	.	TRBV18	TRBJ1-2	CASSSAGTTNYGYTF	TGTGCCAGCTCCTCAGCCGGGACAACTAACTATGGCTACACCTTC
.	TRBD2	TRBV27	TRBJ2-7	CASSLYWREGRYEQYF	TGTGCCAGCAGTTTATACTGGCGGGAGGGTCGCTACGAGCAGTACTTC
.	.	TRBV5-6	TRBJ1-5	CASSTGYSNQPQHF	TGTGCCAGCAGCACAGGTTATAGCAATCAGCCCCAGCATTTT
few	TRBD1	TRBV4-2	TRBJ1-3	CASSPGGRGLAGNTIYF	TGTGCCAGCAGCCCGGGGGGCAGGGGGCTCGCTGGAAACACCATATATTTT
.	TRBD1	TRBV5-4	TRBJ2-2	CASTNLQGAGELFF	TGTGCCAGCACGAATTTACAGGGGGCCGGGGAGCTGTTTTTT
once	.	TRBV25-1	TRBJ1-1	CASTGSGGWVTEAFF	TGTGCCAGCACGGGTTCGGGGGGGTGGGTCACTGAAGCTTTCTTT
.	.	TRBV10-1	TRBJ2-5	CAGEGQGQETQYF	TGCGCCGGGGAGGGGCAGGGGCAAGAGACCCAGTACTTC
.	.	TRBV18	TRBJ1-2	CASSPGGTMNYGYTF	TGTGCCAGCTCACCGGGAGGGACTATGAACTATGGCTACACCTTC
.	TRBD2	TRBV9	TRBJ2-1	CASSVELAGLNEQFF	TGTGCCAGCAGCGTAGAACTAGCGGGCCTTAATGAGCAGTTCTTC
.	.	TRBV5-1	TRBJ2-5	CASSLVPEETQYF	TGCGCCAGCAGCTTGGTGCCAGAAGAGACCCAGTACTTC
.	.	TRBV9	TRBJ2-5	CASSTPEEYSETQYF	TGTGCCAGCAGCACACCCGAGGAGTATTCGGAGACCCAGTACTTC